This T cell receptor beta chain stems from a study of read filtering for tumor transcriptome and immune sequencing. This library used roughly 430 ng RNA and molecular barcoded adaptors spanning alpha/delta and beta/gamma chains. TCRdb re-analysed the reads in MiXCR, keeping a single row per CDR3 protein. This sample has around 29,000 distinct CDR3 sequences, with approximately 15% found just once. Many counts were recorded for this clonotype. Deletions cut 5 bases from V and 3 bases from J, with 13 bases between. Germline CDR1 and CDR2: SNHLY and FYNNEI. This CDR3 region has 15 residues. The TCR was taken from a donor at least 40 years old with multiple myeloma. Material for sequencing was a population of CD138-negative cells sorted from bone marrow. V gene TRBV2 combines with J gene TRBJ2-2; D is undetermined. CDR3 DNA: TGTGCCAGCAGTACGGACGGCGGAGACACCGGGGAGCTGTTTTTT. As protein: CASSTDGGDTGELFF. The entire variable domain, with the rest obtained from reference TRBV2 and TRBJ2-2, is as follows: EPEVTQTPSHQVTQMGQEVILRCVPISNHLYFYWYRQILGQKVEFLVSFYNNEISEKSEIFDDQFSVERPDGSNFTLKIRSTKLEDSAMYFCASSTDGGDTGELFFGEGSRLTVL.